The 30 T cell receptor beta chains listed next were all sequenced from one sample in a study of response to subunit inactivated influenza vaccine. TCRdb ran MiXCR on the RT-PCR reads and lists one entry per CDR3 protein. Among about 610,000 distinct CDR3 sequences listed, about 15% were seen once. The sample was PBMCs from blood, taken 11 to 12 days after vaccination. Receptors originate from a man aged 45-60 years who received an inactivated influenza vaccine.

This clonotype was seen ten or more times. This chain uses TRBV5-1 with TRBJ2-2, with a possible D match to TRBD2 (5 bases). Trimming took off 0 bases at V and 2 bases at J, with 8 bases between the two ends. CDR3 length: 15 residues. Germline CDR1 reads SGHRS; CDR2 reads YFSETQ. The CDR3 nucleotides are TGCGCCAGCAGCTTGGCCGGGATAAACACCGGGGAGCTGTTTTTT. Its translation: CASSLAGINTGELFF.

This rearrangement joins TRBV11-2 to TRBJ2-7; 9 nucleotides match TRBD1. The germline V gene encodes CDR1 SGHAT and CDR2 FQNNGV. Trimming at V came to 7 bases and at J to 5 bases, leaving 12 bases not matched to a gene. The CDR3 covers 15 residues. The DNA for the CDR3 is TGTGCCAGCACGAATCCCGGGACAGGGATCCACGAGCAGTACTTC. Protein sequence: CASTNPGTGIHEQYF.

The chain links TRBV15 to TRBJ2-2, with 10 nucleotides matching TRBD1. This CDR3 is built from 16 residues. The germline V gene encodes CDR1 LNHNV and CDR2 YYDKDF (reference sequence). Unmatched junction bases numbered 4, after V lost 0 bases and J lost 6 bases. The DNA of the CDR3 is TGTGCCACCAGCAGAGATCCCGGGACAGGGGCCGGGGAGCTGTTTTTT. Translation gives CATSRDPGTGAGELFF.

This clonotype has more than one count but fewer than ten. The rearrangement uses TRBV11-1 and TRBJ2-3, with D perhaps assigned TRBD1 or TRBD2 (5 bases each). The CDR3 has 13 amino acids. The germline V gene encodes CDR1 SGHAT and CDR2 FQDESV (reference sequence). Trimming cost V 10 bases and J 3 bases, with 14 bases left between them. The CDR3 DNA reads as TGTGCCACCACGACGGGACCGACAGATACGCAGTATTTT. The encoded protein is CATTTGPTDTQYF.

V usage is TRBV19 and J usage is TRBJ1-2, with no clear D. Germline CDR1 is LNHDA and CDR2 is SQIVND (reference sequence). The CDR3 runs 14 residues. V lost 4 bases to trimming and J lost 7 bases, with 16 bases between them. CDR3 residues: CASSTAAGLFGYTF. The CDR3 bases are TGTGCCAGTAGTACGGCAGCGGGGTTGTTTGGCTACACCTTC.

This clonotype showed up just a few times. The J gene is TRBJ2-7, the V gene TRBV12-3 or TRBV12-4; TRBD2 aligns across 8 bases. With 6 bases clipped from V and 3 bases from J, the junction kept 4 bases outside the gene matches. The CDR3 consists of 13 residues. The CDR3 coding sequence is TGTGCCAGCAGCCAACGGGAGGGCTACGAGCAGTACTTC. Translating it yields CASSQREGYEQYF.

The J gene is TRBJ1-1, the V gene TRBV5-1, with D possibly TRBD1 on 5 matching bases. V was clipped by 4 bases and J by 1 base, with 14 bases between them. CDR3 length: 15 residues. Germline CDR1 is SGHRS and CDR2 is YFSETQ. DNA for the CDR3: TGCGCCAGCAGCCCCTCGGGGGTCTCGAACACTGAAGCTTTCTTT. Its translation: CASSPSGVSNTEAFF.

The chain uses TRBV29-1 and TRBJ2-1; 14 bases are a match to TRBD2. The CDR3 length is 16 residues. Germline assignment: CDR1 SQVTM and CDR2 ANQGSEA. The V gene end was trimmed by 2 bases and the J gene end by 9 bases; junction bases not matched to a gene: 9. DNA of the CDR3: TGCAGCGTTGAACATCCGGGACTAGCGGGAGCGGGTGAGCAGTTCTTC. Its translation is CSVEHPGLAGAGEQFF.

This clonotype showed up just a few times. The genes are TRBV20-1 and TRBJ2-3; 9 bases align to TRBD1. There are 15 residues in the CDR3. V shed 3 bases, J shed 1 base, and the junction held 5 bases outside the gene matches. Germline CDR1 reads DFQATT; CDR2 reads SNEGSKA (reference sequence). The CDR3 DNA follows: TGCAGTGCTAGGCGGGACAGGGAAGGCACAGATACGCAGTATTTT. This codes for CSARRDREGTDTQYF.

The chain joins TRBV3-1 to TRBJ2-5; D unresolved. Trimming pared 4 bases from V and 5 bases from J, leaving 11 bases between. The CDR3 covers 13 residues. The germline V gene encodes CDR1 LGHDT and CDR2 YNNKEL (reference sequence). The CDR3 sequence: CASSLLKVETQYF. The CDR3 DNA is TGTGCCAGCAGCCTCCTAAAGGTGGAGACCCAGTACTTC.

This clonotype has just a few counts. V usage is TRBV2 and J usage is TRBJ2-7; D assignment may be TRBD1 or TRBD2 (6 bases each). The V gene's germline CDR1 is SNHLY and CDR2 FYNNEI. The germline V and J ends were trimmed by 4 bases and 4 bases, with 14 bases remaining between them. The CDR3 is 14 amino acids. The CDR3 DNA is TGTGCCAGCAGTGGGTACGGGGGCTTGTACGAGCAGTACTTC. Its protein product is CASSGYGGLYEQYF.

The rearrangement uses TRBV11-2 and TRBJ2-3; 8 nucleotides match TRBD1. CDR1 is SGHAT and CDR2 is FQNNGV in the germline V gene. Trimming removed 6 bases from V and 0 bases from J; junction bases left unmatched: 11. The CDR3 has 17 residues. The CDR3 spells CASRTSRGPPSTDTQYF. The CDR3 coding sequence is TGTGCCAGCAGAACCTCCAGGGGGCCGCCAAGCACAGATACGCAGTATTTT. Filled out from reference TRBV11-2 and TRBJ2-3, the complete variable domain reads EAGVAQSPRYKIIEKRQSVAFWCNPISGHATLYWYQQILGQGPKLLIQFQNNGVVDDSQLPKDRFSAERLKGVDSTLKIQPAKLEDSAVYLCASRTSRGPPSTDTQYFGPGTRLTVL.

This clonotype has a count of ten or more. The chain combines TRBV14 with TRBJ2-7; D is unclear. CDR3 length: 12 residues. V was trimmed by 1 base and J by 2 bases, leaving 3 bases between them. Germline CDR1 reads SGHDN; CDR2 reads FVKESK. The chain's CDR3 is CASSQVPYEQYF. CDR3 bases: TGTGCCAGCAGCCAAGTACCCTACGAGCAGTACTTC.

This clonotype appeared a few times. This chain links TRBV10-2 with TRBJ2-5, with 7 nucleotides matching TRBD2. V was clipped by 7 bases and J by 2 bases; unmatched bases: 1. CDR3 length: 12 amino acids. Germline V gene data show CDR1 as WSHSY and CDR2 as SAAADI. CDR3 in DNA: TGCGCCAGCAAAGCGGGGCAAGAGACCCAGTACTTC. Translation gives CASKAGQETQYF.

The chain uses TRBV6-5 and TRBJ2-3; D could derive from TRBD1 or TRBD2 (5 bases each). Per germline, CDR1 MNHEY and CDR2 SVGAGI. The ends were cut back, 2 bases at V and 0 bases at J, with 18 bases in the middle. The CDR3 is 18 residues long. CDR3 residues: CASSYMGELAYSTDTQYF. In DNA form, the CDR3 reads TGTGCCAGCAGTTACATGGGGGAGCTAGCCTATAGCACAGATACGCAGTATTTT.

The sample holds many counts of this clonotype. The rearrangement uses TRBV29-1 and TRBJ1-2; no reliable D call. Germline CDR1 SQVTM, CDR2 ANQGSEA. V shed 0 bases and J shed 6 bases, with 8 bases lying between them. The CDR3 is 12 amino acids. The CDR3: CSVEDRRDGYTF. The CDR3 DNA is TGCAGCGTTGAAGATCGCAGAGATGGCTACACCTTC.

This clonotype was recorded a few times. The chain uses TRBV7-2 and TRBJ2-1; D not resolved. The germline V gene has CDR1 SGHTA and CDR2 FQGNSA. V was clipped by 1 base and J by 8 bases, with 9 bases between them. The CDR3 covers 13 residues. The CDR3 DNA reads as TGTGCCAGCAGCTTAGATCCCAGCTATGAGCAGTTCTTC. Translation gives CASSLDPSYEQFF.

The V call is TRBV29-1, the J call TRBJ1-1; TRBD1 might be the D (5 bases). Germline values: CDR1 SQVTM, CDR2 ANQGSEA. The CDR3 sequence is 12 residues long. V lost 8 bases, J lost 4 bases, and 14 bases lay in between. This CDR3 reads CSTKGFSTEAFF. CDR3 in DNA: TGCAGCACAAAGGGGTTCAGCACTGAAGCTTTCTTT.

This clonotype was observed a few times. The gene calls are TRBV29-1 and TRBJ2-7, with 7 bases aligning to TRBD1. The germline V gene encodes CDR1 SQVTM and CDR2 ANQGSEA. The trim removed 0 bases at V and 4 bases at J, leaving 9 bases unmatched. This CDR3 contains 15 residues. The CDR3 sequence: CSVEDRTGAAYEQYF. CDR3 in DNA: TGCAGCGTTGAAGATCGGACAGGAGCTGCGTACGAGCAGTACTTC.

This clonotype was seen more than once but under ten times. The rearrangement links TRBV27 to TRBJ1-5, with a tentative D call TRBD1 (5 bases). Per germline, CDR1 MNHEY and CDR2 SMNVEV (reference sequence). Trimming cost V 10 bases and J 1 base, with 17 bases left between them. The CDR3 totals 15 residues. CDR3 nucleotide sequence: TGTGCCACCTCCTTAGGGGACGGAAGCAATCAGCCCCAGCATTTT. Its protein product is CATSLGDGSNQPQHF.

DNA of the CDR3: TGCAGTGCTTACCTAGCGGGGGGTGGTGAGCAGTTCTTC. Translating it yields CSAYLAGGGEQFF. The rearrangement links TRBV20-1 to TRBJ2-1, with TRBD2 identical over 11 bases. V gave up 5 bases and J gave up 9 bases; unmatched junction bases: 6. The CDR3 sequence is 13 residues long. The germline CDR1 and CDR2 sequences are DFQATT and SNEGSKA (reference sequence).

This sequence joins TRBV19 and TRBJ2-1; 11 nucleotides agree with TRBD1. This CDR3 is 16 amino acids long. The V and J ends lost 5 bases and 1 base, in that order; junction bases with no gene match: 4. Germline loops: CDR1 LNHDA, CDR2 SQIVND (reference sequence). The CDR3 DNA follows: TGTGCCAGTAGTCGCGGGACAGGGGGATCCTACAATGAGCAGTTCTTC. This sequence encodes CASSRGTGGSYNEQFF.

In its sample, this clonotype was seen a few times. The chain couples TRBV30 to TRBJ1-3, with unresolved D. V was clipped by 3 bases and J by 0 bases, with 9 bases between them. The CDR3 contains 14 residues. Germline V gives CDR1 GTSNPN, CDR2 SVGIG (reference sequence). For the CDR3, the DNA is TGTGCCTGGAGGAAGGAGTACTCTGGAAACACCATATATTTT. Encoded protein: CAWRKEYSGNTIYF. Variable domain in full (rest from reference TRBV30 and TRBJ1-3): SQTIHQWPATLVQPVGSPLSLECTVEGTSNPNLYWYRQAAGRGLQLLFYSVGIGQISSEVPQNLSASRPQDRQFILSSKKLLLSDSGFYLCAWRKEYSGNTIYFGEGSWLTVV.

This clonotype was counted between two and nine times. The chain couples TRBV4-1 to TRBJ2-2; no firm D call. Per the germline V gene, CDR1 is MGHRA and CDR2 is YSYEKL. The length of the CDR3 is 14 residues. V lost 1 base, J lost 7 bases, and 10 bases lay in between. CDR3 region: CASSQGTPIGELFF. In DNA form, the CDR3 reads TGCGCCAGCAGCCAAGGGACCCCAATCGGGGAGCTGTTTTTT.

In this sample, this clonotype turned up many times. J is TRBJ1-1 and V is TRBV12-3 or TRBV12-4, with D possibly TRBD1 on 5 matching bases. The CDR3 extends over 12 amino acids. The V end was cut by 5 bases, the J end by 4 bases, with 8 bases between. The CDR3 nucleotides are TGTGCCAGCAGTCCAGACAGCACTGAAGCTTTCTTT. It translates to CASSPDSTEAFF.

This sequence joins TRBV7-2 and TRBJ1-5, with 7 bases identical to TRBD1. Per germline, CDR1 SGHTA and CDR2 FQGNSA. The V and J ends lost 6 bases and 4 bases, in that order; junction bases with no gene match: 6. This CDR3 comprises 14 residues. Here the CDR3 DNA reads TGTGCCAGCAGAATGACAGGGTTAAATCAGCCCCAGCATTTT. It codes for CASRMTGLNQPQHF.

The V call is TRBV15, the J call TRBJ2-5, with D possibly matching TRBD1 (6 bases). The CDR3 covers 14 residues. Trimming pared 5 bases from V and 5 bases from J, leaving 15 bases between. Germline assignment: CDR1 LNHNV and CDR2 YYDKDF (reference sequence). This CDR3 reads CATSGAGVRETQYF. The CDR3 DNA reads TGTGCCACCAGCGGAGCAGGGGTACGCGAGACCCAGTACTTC.

The chain carries TRBV5-1 and TRBJ1-1; TRBD1 is a possible D gene (6 bases). This CDR3 spans 14 amino acids. Germline V gene data show CDR1 as SGHRS and CDR2 as YFSETQ. Trimming cost V 4 bases and J 3 bases, with 13 bases left between them. The CDR3, as DNA: TGCGCCAGCAGCGCCCGACAGGATTACACTGAAGCTTTCTTT. Translating gives CASSARQDYTEAFF.

This clonotype was seen a few times. The V call is TRBV28, the J call TRBJ1-5; D might be TRBD1 (6 bases). The CDR3 is made up of 14 amino acids. The V and J ends lost 6 bases and 4 bases respectively, with 13 bases between them. Germline CDR1 MDHEN, CDR2 SYDVKM. The CDR3: CASSRTEANQPQHF. The CDR3, as DNA: TGTGCCAGCAGCCGGACAGAAGCGAATCAGCCCCAGCATTTT.

This clonotype appeared many times. The gene calls are TRBV5-1 and TRBJ2-3; the match to TRBD2 covers 13 bases. Germline-derived CDR1 and CDR2 are SGHRS and YFSETQ. The CDR3 spans 17 residues. After removal of 0 bases from V and 2 bases from J, the junction contained 3 bases not matched to a gene. In nucleotides, the CDR3 is TGCGCCAGCAGCTTGGGGACTAGCGGGAGCAACACAGATACGCAGTATTTT. It yields the protein CASSLGTSGSNTDTQYF.